The rows below give T cell receptor beta chains drawn from one sample of a study of CD8 T cells in Susac syndrome. TCRdb analysed the immunoSEQ multiplex PCR reads with MiXCR anew, one entry per CDR3 protein. Counted here are 150,000 to 200,000 distinct CDR3 sequences, about 94% occurring once; the ten biggest clones make up 0.12% to 0.15%. Specimen: CD4+ T cells from PBMCs. The receptors come from a human donor in good health. CDR3s include the opening cysteine and the closing phenylalanine or tryptophan. A D gene is named only where the DNA matches it firmly. The listing skips clone size in some rows; elsewhere it reads once, few, many or a size class.

TRBD1,.,TRBV3-1,TRBJ2-7,CASSSGQGFYEQYF,TGTGCCAGCAGCTCGGGACAGGGGTTCTACGAGCAGTACTTC
.,few,TRBV29-1,TRBJ1-1,CSVANTEAFF,TGCAGCGTTGCTAACACTGAAGCTTTCTTT
TRBD1,.,TRBV14,TRBJ1-4,CASSRQGNEKLFF,TGTGCCAGCAGCCGACAGGGAAATGAAAAACTGTTTTTT
TRBD1,once,TRBV24-1,TRBJ2-1,CATSDSRAGGTNEQFF,TGTGCCACCAGTGATTCCCGGGCAGGGGGCACGAATGAGCAGTTCTTC
.,.,TRBV4-2,TRBJ1-6,CASSQGGGVASPLHF,TGTGCCAGCAGCCAAGGGGGAGGGGTGGCCTCACCCCTCCACTTT
.,.,TRBV7-3,TRBJ2-1,CASSPSHGQEQFF,TGTGCCAGCAGCCCCTCTCACGGACAGGAGCAGTTCTTC
.,.,TRBV29-1,TRBJ2-3,CSVVAGPGAQYF,TGCAGCGTTGTGGCCGGACCTGGGGCGCAGTATTTT
TRBD1,.,TRBV6-5,TRBJ2-3,CASSTGTGGPDTQYF,TGTGCCAGCAGTACCGGGACAGGGGGTCCAGATACGCAGTATTTT
TRBD1,.,TRBV27,TRBJ2-7,CASSLTGTGYYEQYF,TGTGCCAGCAGTTTAACTGGGACAGGGTACTACGAGCAGTACTTC
TRBD2,.,TRBV5-4,TRBJ2-3,CASSLFSGATDTQYF,TGTGCCAGCAGCTTGTTTAGCGGGGCAACAGATACGCAGTATTTT
TRBD2,once,TRBV6-2/TRBV6-3,TRBJ2-1,CASSYGLAGNLYNEQFF,TGTGCCAGCAGTTACGGACTAGCGGGGAACCTCTACAATGAGCAGTTCTTC
TRBD1,.,TRBV11-2,TRBJ2-7,CASSFSSGTGTYEQYF,TGTGCCAGCAGCTTCTCATCCGGGACAGGGACCTACGAGCAGTACTTC
.,.,TRBV20-1,TRBJ2-2,CSATPRGPAGELFF,TGCAGTGCTACGCCGCGGGGGCCGGCCGGGGAGCTGTTTTTT
.,.,TRBV7-9,TRBJ1-5,CASSRSLYSNQPQHF,TGTGCCAGCAGCCGGTCCCTATATAGCAATCAGCCCCAGCATTTT
TRBD2,.,TRBV20-1,TRBJ2-7,CSARTSGGPYEQYF,TGCAGTGCTAGGACTAGCGGGGGCCCCTACGAGCAGTACTTC
TRBD2,.,TRBV7-3,TRBJ2-3,CASSSYSGGGADTQYF,TGTGCCAGCAGCTCCTATAGCGGGGGGGGCGCAGATACGCAGTATTTT
.,few,TRBV5-6,TRBJ1-2,CASSLRGPGYTF,TGTGCCAGCAGCTTGAGAGGGCCCGGCTACACCTTC
.,.,TRBV20-1,TRBJ2-3,CSASGAGYGIDTQYF,TGCAGTGCTAGCGGTGCGGGCTATGGCATAGATACGCAGTATTTT
.,.,TRBV3-1,TRBJ1-4,CASSQDRVEKLFF,TGTGCCAGCAGCCAAGATCGGGTCGAAAAACTGTTTTTT
.,.,TRBV25-1,TRBJ2-5,CASSPFAVAKETQYF,TGTGCCAGCAGCCCCTTCGCGGTAGCGAAAGAGACCCAGTACTTC
TRBD2,.,TRBV7-9,TRBJ2-1,CASTWAGTIHNEQFF,TGTGCCAGTACTTGGGCCGGGACTATCCACAATGAGCAGTTCTTC
TRBD2,.,TRBV6-1,TRBJ2-7,CASTRAEAAGGYEQYF,TGTGCCAGCACAAGGGCGGAGGCCGCGGGGGGTTACGAGCAGTACTTC
.,.,TRBV27,TRBJ2-1,CASSSRVGEQFF,TGTGCCAGCAGTTCCAGGGTTGGTGAGCAGTTCTTC
.,.,TRBV15,TRBJ2-2,CATSKIQWVKNTGELFF,TGTGCCACCAGCAAAATACAGTGGGTAAAGAACACCGGGGAGCTGTTTTTT
TRBD2,.,TRBV6-2/TRBV6-3,TRBJ2-7,CASRHGLAGAYEQYF,TGTGCCAGCAGACATGGGCTAGCGGGGGCCTACGAGCAGTACTTC
.,.,TRBV18,TRBJ2-2,CASSPNPPRVSGELFF,TGTGCCAGCTCACCAAATCCCCCTCGGGTGTCCGGGGAGCTGTTTTTT
.,.,TRBV29-1,TRBJ2-7,CSVAPGRSSYEQYF,TGCAGCGTCGCCCCAGGTCGGAGCTCCTACGAGCAGTACTTC
TRBD2,.,TRBV3-1,TRBJ2-1,CASSQARGGLNEQFF,TGTGCCAGCAGCCAAGCTCGGGGGGGCCTCAATGAGCAGTTCTTC
.,.,TRBV3-1,TRBJ1-4,CASSQVGQGVKLFF,TGTGCCAGCAGCCAAGTCGGGCAGGGAGTTAAACTGTTTTTT
.,.,TRBV29-1,TRBJ2-1,CSVGRGGTGNEQFF,TGCAGCGTTGGACGGGGCGGTACAGGCAATGAGCAGTTCTTC
TRBD1,few,TRBV6-5,TRBJ1-1,CASSPAGQGNTEAFF,TGTGCCAGCAGCCCGGCGGGACAGGGCAACACTGAAGCTTTCTTT
.,.,TRBV6-5,TRBJ2-1,CASSYVGSEQFF,TGTGCCAGCAGTTATGTAGGTAGTGAGCAGTTCTTC
.,.,TRBV7-2,TRBJ1-2,CASSSNRGNGYTF,TGTGCCAGCAGCTCAAATAGGGGGAATGGCTACACCTTC
TRBD1,.,TRBV18,TRBJ1-4,CASSQRQGTNEKLFF,TGTGCCAGCTCACAAAGACAGGGGACTAATGAAAAACTGTTTTTT
TRBD2,.,TRBV20-1,TRBJ2-1,CSARRGGRDEQFF,TGCAGTGCTCGCCGGGGCGGGAGGGATGAGCAGTTCTTC
.,.,TRBV12-3/TRBV12-4,TRBJ1-1,CASRGSSSLAFF,TGTGCCAGCAGGGGGTCTTCGTCACTGGCTTTCTTT
.,.,TRBV29-1,TRBJ2-3,CSVDMNPRGKLWTDTQYF,TGCAGCGTTGACATGAATCCCAGGGGCAAATTGTGGACAGATACGCAGTATTTT
TRBD2,.,TRBV30,TRBJ2-3,CAWSVRGGKDTQYF,TGTGCCTGGAGTGTCCGGGGGGGTAAAGATACGCAGTATTTT
.,.,TRBV20-1,TRBJ1-3,CSASGASSGNTIYF,TGCAGTGCATCAGGGGCCAGCTCTGGAAACACCATATATTTT
TRBD1,.,TRBV29-1,TRBJ2-3,CSATGGDTQYF,TGCAGCGCAACAGGGGGAGATACGCAGTATTTT
.,once,TRBV23-1,TRBJ2-7,CASSPEGGSEEQYF,TGCGCCAGCAGTCCTGAGGGGGGCTCGGAAGAGCAGTACTTC
.,.,TRBV20-1,TRBJ2-3,CSATRDSRTDTQYF,TGCAGTGCCACCCGGGACTCTCGCACAGATACGCAGTATTTT
.,once,TRBV18,TRBJ2-4,CASSPVNTELEKYF,TGTGCCAGCTCACCTGTCAACACAGAACTAGAAAAGTACTTC
.,.,TRBV7-3,TRBJ2-5,CASSIQGRETQYF,TGTGCCAGCAGTATACAGGGAAGAGAGACCCAGTACTTC
.,.,TRBV4-2,TRBJ2-6,CASSQVSGANVLTF,TGTGCCAGCAGCCAAGTTTCCGGGGCCAACGTCCTGACTTTC